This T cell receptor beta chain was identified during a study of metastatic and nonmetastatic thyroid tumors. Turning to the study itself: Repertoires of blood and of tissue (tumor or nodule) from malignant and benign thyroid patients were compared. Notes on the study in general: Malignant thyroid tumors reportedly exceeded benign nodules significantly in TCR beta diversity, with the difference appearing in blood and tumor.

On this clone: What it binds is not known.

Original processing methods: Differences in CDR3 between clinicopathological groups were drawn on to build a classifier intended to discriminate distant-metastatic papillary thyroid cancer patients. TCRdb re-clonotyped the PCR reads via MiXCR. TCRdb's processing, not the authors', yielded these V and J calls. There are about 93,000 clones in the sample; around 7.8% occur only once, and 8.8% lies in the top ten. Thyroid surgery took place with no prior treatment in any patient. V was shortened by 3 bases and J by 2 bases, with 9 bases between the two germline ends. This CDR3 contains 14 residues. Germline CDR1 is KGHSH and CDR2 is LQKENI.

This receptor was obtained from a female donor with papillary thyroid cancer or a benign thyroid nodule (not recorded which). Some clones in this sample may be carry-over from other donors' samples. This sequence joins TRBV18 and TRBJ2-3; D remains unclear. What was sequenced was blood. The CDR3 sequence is CASSPGQITDTQYF. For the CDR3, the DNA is TGTGCCAGCTCACCTGGGCAGATCACAGATACGCAGTATTTT.